This T cell receptor beta chain was captured in a study of OX40 agonist ivuxolimab in advanced cancers. Study in general: The patients received ivuxolimab by intravenous route every 2 weeks at 0.01 to 10 mg/kg. Melanoma, hepatocellular carcinoma, head and neck or renal cell cancer occurred in dose-escalation patients. Study results and caveats: In the 0.1 to 3.0 mg/kg range, CD4+ and CD8+ blood T cells had expanded clonally by week 6.

Data came from immunoSEQ multiplex PCR; TCRdb stores just in-frame clones and leaves some out. The repertoire has tens of thousands of clones, 70% to 90% of them found once; the top ten carry about 1.3%. About this clone itself: Its cognate antigen is unknown. Other nucleotide sequences in the sample specify the same CDR3.

This CDR3 has 16 residues. Trimming stripped 1 base from V and 0 bases from J, with 9 bases between. Germline V gives CDR1 SGHNT, CDR2 YENEEA. The gene calls are TRBV11-3 and TRBJ2-2; TRBD1 is a possible D gene (6 bases). This sequence originates from an adult with an advanced solid tumor such as melanoma, head and neck, liver or kidney cancer. The sample here was CD4+ or CD8+ T cells sorted from blood, taken in a trial of the OX40 agonist ivuxolimab. CDR3 protein: CASSLGAGANTGELFF. CDR3 coding DNA: TGTGCCAGCAGCTTAGGGGCAGGGGCGAACACCGGGGAGCTGTTTTTT.